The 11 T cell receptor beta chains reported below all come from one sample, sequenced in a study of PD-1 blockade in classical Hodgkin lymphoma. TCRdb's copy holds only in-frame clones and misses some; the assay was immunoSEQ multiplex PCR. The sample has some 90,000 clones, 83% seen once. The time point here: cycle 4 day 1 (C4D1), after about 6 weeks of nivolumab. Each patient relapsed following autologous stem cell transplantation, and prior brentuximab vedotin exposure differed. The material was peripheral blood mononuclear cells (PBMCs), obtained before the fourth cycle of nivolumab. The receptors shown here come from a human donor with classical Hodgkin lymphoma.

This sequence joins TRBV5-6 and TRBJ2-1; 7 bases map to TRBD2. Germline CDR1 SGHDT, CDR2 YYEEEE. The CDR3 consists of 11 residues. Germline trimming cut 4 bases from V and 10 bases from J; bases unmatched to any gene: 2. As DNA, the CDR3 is TGTGCCAGCAGCCGGGAGGACGAGCAGTTCTTC. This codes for CASSREDEQFF.

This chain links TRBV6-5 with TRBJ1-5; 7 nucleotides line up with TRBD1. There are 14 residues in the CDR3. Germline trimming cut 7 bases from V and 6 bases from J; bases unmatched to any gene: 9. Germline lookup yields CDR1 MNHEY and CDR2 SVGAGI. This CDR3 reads CASTPPGGGQPQHF. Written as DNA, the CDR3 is TGTGCCAGCACCCCTCCAGGGGGGGGTCAGCCCCAGCATTTT.

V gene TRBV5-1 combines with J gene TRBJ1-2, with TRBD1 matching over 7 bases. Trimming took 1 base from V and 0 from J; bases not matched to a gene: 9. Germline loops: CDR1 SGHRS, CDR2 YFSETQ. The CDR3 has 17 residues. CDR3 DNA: TGCGCCAGCAGCTTGTTGGGTGAGGGGGCAGCTAACTATGGCTACACCTTC. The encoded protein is CASSLLGEGAANYGYTF.

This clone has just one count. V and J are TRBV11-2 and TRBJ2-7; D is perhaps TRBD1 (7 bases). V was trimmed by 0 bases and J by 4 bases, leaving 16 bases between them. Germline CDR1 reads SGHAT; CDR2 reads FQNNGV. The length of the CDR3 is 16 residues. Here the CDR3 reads CASSLDPPGGRYEQYF. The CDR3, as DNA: TGTGCCAGCAGCTTAGATCCCCCAGGGGGGAGATACGAGCAGTACTTC. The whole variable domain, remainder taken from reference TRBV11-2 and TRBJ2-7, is EAGVAQSPRYKIIEKRQSVAFWCNPISGHATLYWYQQILGQGPKLLIQFQNNGVVDDSQLPKDRFSAERLKGVDSTLKIQPAKLEDSAVYLCASSLDPPGGRYEQYFGPGTRLTVT.

CDR3 residues: CASTDRGPLNTEAFF. Written as DNA, the CDR3 is TGTGCCAGTACGGACAGGGGCCCTCTGAACACTGAAGCTTTCTTT. V and J are TRBV19 and TRBJ1-1, with 9 bases matching TRBD1. The CDR3 runs 15 residues. Germline V gene data show CDR1 as LNHDA and CDR2 as SQIVND (reference sequence). After removal of 7 bases from V and 0 bases from J, the junction contained 6 bases not matched to a gene.

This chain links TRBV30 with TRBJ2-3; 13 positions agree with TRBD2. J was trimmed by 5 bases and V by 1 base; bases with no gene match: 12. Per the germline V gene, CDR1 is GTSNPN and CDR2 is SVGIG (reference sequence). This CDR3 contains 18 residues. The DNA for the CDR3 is TGTGCCTGGAGTGCCGACCCGGGACTAGCGGGATATCAAGATACGCAGTATTTT. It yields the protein CAWSADPGLAGYQDTQYF.

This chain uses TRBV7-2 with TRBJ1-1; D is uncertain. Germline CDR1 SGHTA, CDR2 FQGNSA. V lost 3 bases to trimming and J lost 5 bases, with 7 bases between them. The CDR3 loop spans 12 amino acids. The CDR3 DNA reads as TGTGCCAGCAGCTTCGCTAGAACTGAAGCTTTCTTT. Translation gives CASSFARTEAFF.

The CDR3 region has the DNA TGCAGCGTTAGTAGCGGACAGTGGGGTAATGAGCAGTTCTTC. Its protein product is CSVSSGQWGNEQFF. The chain joins TRBV29-1 to TRBJ2-1; D is tentatively TRBD1 or TRBD2 (6 bases each). The V gene's germline CDR1 is SQVTM and CDR2 ANQGSEA. The CDR3 extends over 14 amino acids. V lost 5 bases and J lost 7, with 18 bases in between.

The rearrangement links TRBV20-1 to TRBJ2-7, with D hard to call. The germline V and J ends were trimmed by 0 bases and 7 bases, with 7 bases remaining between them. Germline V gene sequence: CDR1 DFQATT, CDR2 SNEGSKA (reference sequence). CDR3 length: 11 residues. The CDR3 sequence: CSARDLGEQYF. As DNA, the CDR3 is TGCAGTGCTAGAGATCTCGGAGAGCAGTACTTC.

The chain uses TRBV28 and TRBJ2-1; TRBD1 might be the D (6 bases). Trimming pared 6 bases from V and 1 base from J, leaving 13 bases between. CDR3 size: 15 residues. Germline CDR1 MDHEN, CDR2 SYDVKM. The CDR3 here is CASSPLTGSYNEQFF. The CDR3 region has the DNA TGTGCCAGCAGCCCATTGACAGGATCCTACAATGAGCAGTTCTTC.

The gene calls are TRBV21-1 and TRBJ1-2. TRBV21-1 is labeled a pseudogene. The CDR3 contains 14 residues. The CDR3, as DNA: TGTGCCAGCAGCCGAGGGGGGAGGTCCGATGGCTACACCTTC. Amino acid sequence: CASSRGGRSDGYTF.